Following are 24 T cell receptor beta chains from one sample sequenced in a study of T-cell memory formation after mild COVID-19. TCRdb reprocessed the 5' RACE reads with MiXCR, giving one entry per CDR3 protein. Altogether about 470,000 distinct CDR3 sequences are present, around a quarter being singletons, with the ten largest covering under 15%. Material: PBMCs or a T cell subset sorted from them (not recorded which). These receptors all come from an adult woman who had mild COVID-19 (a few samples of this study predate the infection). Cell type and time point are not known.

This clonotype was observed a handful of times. The CDR3 DNA reads TGTGCCAGCAGCTTGGTAGGACAGTCAGGAGAGACCCAGTACTTC. Amino acids: CASSLVGQSGETQYF. This chain connects TRBV5-6 to TRBJ2-5, with a tentative D call TRBD1 (6 bases). The CDR3 runs 15 residues. From germline, CDR1 is SGHDT and CDR2 YYEEEE. The V end lost 0 bases, the J end lost 4 bases, and 13 bases lay between the germline ends.

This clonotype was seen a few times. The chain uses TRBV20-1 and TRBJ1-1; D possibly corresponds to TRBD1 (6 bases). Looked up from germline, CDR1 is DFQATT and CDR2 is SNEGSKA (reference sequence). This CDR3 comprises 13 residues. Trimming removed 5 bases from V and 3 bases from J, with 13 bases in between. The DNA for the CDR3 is TGCAGTGCTCGTAAAGGGGGGCACACTGAAGCTTTCTTT. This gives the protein CSARKGGHTEAFF.

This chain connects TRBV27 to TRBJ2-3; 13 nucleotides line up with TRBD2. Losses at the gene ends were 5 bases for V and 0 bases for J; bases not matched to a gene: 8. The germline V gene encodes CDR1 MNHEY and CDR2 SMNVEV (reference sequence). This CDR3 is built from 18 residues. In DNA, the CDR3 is TGTGCCAGCAGTCGTCGACTAGCGGGGGGCCCTAGCACAGATACGCAGTATTTT. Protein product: CASSRRLAGGPSTDTQYF.

In DNA form, the CDR3 reads TGCAGTGCCACCCTTTCCGAGCTTAGCACAGATACGCAGTATTTT. Protein: CSATLSELSTDTQYF. The rearrangement links TRBV20-1 to TRBJ2-3; D unresolved. CDR3 length: 15 amino acids. Deletions cut 6 bases from V and 0 bases from J, with 16 bases between. CDR1 and CDR2 from the germline V gene are DFQATT and SNEGSKA (reference sequence).

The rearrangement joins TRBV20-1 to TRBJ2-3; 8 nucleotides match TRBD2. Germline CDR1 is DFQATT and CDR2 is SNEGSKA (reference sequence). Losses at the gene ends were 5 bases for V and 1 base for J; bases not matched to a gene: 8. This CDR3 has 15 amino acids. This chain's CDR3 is CSAPRTSGGTDTQYF. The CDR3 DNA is TGCAGTGCTCCTCGCACTAGCGGAGGCACAGATACGCAGTATTTT.

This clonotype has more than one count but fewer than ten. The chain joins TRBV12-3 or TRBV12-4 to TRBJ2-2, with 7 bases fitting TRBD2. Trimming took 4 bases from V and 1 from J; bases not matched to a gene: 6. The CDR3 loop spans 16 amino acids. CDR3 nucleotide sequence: TGTGCCAGCAGTTCCAGCGCGGGGGTGAACACCGGGGAGCTGTTTTTT. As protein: CASSSSAGVNTGELFF.

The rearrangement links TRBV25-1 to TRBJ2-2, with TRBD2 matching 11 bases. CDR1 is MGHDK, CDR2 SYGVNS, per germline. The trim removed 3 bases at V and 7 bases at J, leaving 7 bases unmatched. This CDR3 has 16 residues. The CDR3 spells CASSDGLAGVGGELFF. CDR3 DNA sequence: TGTGCCAGCAGTGACGGACTAGCGGGCGTAGGCGGGGAGCTGTTTTTT.

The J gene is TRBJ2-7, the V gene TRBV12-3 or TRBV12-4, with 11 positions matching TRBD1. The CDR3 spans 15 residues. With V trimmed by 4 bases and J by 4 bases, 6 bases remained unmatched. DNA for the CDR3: TGTGCCAGCAGTTCTCGGGACAGGGGGAATTACGAGCAGTACTTC. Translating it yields CASSSRDRGNYEQYF.

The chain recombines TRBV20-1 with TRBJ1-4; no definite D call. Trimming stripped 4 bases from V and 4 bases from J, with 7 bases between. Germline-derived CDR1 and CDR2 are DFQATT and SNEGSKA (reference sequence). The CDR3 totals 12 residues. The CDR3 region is CSATLVNEKLFF. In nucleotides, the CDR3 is TGCAGTGCTACGCTAGTTAATGAAAAACTGTTTTTT.

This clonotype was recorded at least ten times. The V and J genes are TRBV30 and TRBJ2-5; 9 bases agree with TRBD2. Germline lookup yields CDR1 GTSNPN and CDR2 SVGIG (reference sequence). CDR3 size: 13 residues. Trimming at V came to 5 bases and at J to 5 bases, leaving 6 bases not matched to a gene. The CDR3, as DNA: TGTGCCTGGGGGGGACTAGCAAAGGAGACCCAGTACTTC. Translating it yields CAWGGLAKETQYF.

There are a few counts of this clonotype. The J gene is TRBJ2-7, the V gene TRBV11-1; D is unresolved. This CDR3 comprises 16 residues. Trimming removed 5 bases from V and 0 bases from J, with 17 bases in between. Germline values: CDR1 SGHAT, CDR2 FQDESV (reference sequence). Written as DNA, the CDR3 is TGTGCCAGCAGCGGAAGACTTGGACCTAGCTCCTACGAGCAGTACTTC. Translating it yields CASSGRLGPSSYEQYF.

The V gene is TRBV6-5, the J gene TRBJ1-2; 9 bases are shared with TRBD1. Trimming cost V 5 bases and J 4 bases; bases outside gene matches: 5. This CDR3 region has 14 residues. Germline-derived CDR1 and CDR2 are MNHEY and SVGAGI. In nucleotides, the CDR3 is TGTGCCAGCAGTCCAGGGACAGGGTTCTATGGCTACACCTTC. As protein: CASSPGTGFYGYTF.

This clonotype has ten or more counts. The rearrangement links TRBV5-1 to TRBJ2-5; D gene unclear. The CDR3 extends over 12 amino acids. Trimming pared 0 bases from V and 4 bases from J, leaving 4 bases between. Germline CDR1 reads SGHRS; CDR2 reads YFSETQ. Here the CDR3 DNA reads TGCGCCAGCAGCTTGGGGGCAGAGACCCAGTACTTC. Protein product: CASSLGAETQYF. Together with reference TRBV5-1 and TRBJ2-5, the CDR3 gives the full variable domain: KAGVTQTPRYLIKTRGQQVTLSCSPISGHRSVSWYQQTPGQGLQFLFEYFSETQRNKGNFPGRFSGRQFSNSRSEMNVSTLELGDSALYLCASSLGAETQYFGPGTRLLVL.

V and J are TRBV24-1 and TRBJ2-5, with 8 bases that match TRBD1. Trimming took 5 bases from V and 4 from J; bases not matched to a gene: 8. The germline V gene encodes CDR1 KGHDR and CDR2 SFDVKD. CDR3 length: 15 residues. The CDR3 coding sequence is TGTGCCACCAGTGTTCGACAGGGGTCAAGAGAGACCCAGTACTTC. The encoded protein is CATSVRQGSRETQYF.

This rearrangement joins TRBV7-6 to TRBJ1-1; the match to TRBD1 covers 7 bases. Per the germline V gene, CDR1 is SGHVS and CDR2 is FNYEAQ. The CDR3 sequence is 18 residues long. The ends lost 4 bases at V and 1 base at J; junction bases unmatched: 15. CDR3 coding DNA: TGTGCCAGCAGCTCCCCCAGGGGGATGGAGTTGGCGAACACTGAAGCTTTCTTT. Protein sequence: CASSSPRGMELANTEAFF.

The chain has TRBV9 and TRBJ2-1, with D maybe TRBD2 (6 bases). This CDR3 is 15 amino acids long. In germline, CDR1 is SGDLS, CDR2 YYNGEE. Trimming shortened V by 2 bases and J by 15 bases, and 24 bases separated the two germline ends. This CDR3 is CASSVTISPSDVRFF. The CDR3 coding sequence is TGTGCCAGCAGCGTTACGATCTCCCCTAGCGACGTCAGGTTCTTC.

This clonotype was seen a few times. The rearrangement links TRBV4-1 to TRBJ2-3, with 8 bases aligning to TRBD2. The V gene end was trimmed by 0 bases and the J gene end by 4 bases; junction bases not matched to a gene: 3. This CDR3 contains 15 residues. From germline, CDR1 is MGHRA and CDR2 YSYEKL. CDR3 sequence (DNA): TGCGCCAGCAGCCAAGAGGGGACTAGTGCAGATACGCAGTATTTT. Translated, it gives CASSQEGTSADTQYF.

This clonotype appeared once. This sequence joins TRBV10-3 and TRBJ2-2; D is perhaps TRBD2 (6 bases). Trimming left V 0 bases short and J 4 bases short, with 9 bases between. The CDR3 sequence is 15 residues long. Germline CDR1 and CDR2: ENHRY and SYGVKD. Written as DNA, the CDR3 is TGTGCCATCAGTGAGTCGGGGGGTCGCACCGGGGAGCTGTTTTTT. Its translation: CAISESGGRTGELFF.

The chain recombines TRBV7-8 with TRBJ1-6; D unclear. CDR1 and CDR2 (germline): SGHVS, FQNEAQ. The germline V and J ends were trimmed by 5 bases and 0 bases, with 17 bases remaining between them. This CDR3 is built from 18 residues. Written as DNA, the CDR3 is TGTGCCAGCAGCGTAGAGTCCCCCGTCCGCTCCTATAATTCACCCCTCCACTTT. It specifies CASSVESPVRSYNSPLHF.

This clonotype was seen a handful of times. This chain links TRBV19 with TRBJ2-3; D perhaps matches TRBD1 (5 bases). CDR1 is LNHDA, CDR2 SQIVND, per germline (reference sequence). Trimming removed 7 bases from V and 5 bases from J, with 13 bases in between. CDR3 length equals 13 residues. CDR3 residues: CASNFRQQDTQYF. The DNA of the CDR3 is TGTGCCAGTAATTTCCGACAGCAAGATACGCAGTATTTT.

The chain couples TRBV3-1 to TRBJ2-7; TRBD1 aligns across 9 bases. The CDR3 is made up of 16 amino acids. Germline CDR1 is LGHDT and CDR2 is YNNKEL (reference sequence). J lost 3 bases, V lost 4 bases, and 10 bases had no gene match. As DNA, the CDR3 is TGTGCCAGCAGCCGACCCCGGGGACAGGGTATCTACGAGCAGTACTTC. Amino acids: CASSRPRGQGIYEQYF.

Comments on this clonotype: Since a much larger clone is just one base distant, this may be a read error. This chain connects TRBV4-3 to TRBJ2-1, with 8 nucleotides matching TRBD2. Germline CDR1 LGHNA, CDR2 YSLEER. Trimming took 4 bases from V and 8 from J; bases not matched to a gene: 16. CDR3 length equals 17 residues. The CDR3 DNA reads TGCGCCAGCAGCCTCGGGACTAGAGGGAGCGGTAGCGATGAGCAGTTCTTC. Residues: CASSLGTRGSGSDEQFF.

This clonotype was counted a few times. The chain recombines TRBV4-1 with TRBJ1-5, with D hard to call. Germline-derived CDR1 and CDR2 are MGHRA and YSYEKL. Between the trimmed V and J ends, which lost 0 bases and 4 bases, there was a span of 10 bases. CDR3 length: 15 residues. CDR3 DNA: TGCGCCAGCAGCCAAGATGCAGCCTCGAATCAGCCCCAGCATTTT. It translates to CASSQDAASNQPQHF.

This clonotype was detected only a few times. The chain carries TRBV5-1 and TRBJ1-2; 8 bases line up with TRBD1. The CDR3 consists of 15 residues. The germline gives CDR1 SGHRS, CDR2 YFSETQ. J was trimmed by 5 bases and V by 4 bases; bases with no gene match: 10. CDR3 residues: CASSAAGGAGYGYTF. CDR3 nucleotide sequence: TGCGCCAGCAGCGCAGCAGGGGGCGCTGGGTATGGCTACACCTTC.